These 28 T cell receptor beta chains came from one sample sequenced in a study of OX40 agonist ivuxolimab in advanced cancers. Using immunoSEQ multiplex PCR, the repertoire was profiled, and TCRdb retains in-frame clones only, with some absent. The sample has 45,000 to 55,000 clones, 81% seen once. The starting material was CD4+ or CD8+ T cells sorted from blood, obtained in a trial of the OX40 agonist ivuxolimab. The receptors shown here come from an adult with an advanced solid tumor such as melanoma, head and neck, liver or kidney cancer.

The gene calls are TRBV11-2 and TRBJ2-7; the match to TRBD1 covers 8 bases. This CDR3 is 16 amino acids long. The V and J ends lost 3 bases and 0 bases, in that order; junction bases with no gene match: 7. Per germline, CDR1 SGHAT and CDR2 FQNNGV. CDR3 nucleotide sequence: TGTGCCAGCAGCTTCCGGCGGACAGGGCACTCCTACGAGCAGTACTTC. Protein: CASSFRRTGHSYEQYF.

The V and J genes are TRBV30 and TRBJ1-5; perhaps TRBD1 as D (5 bases). The CDR3 totals 13 residues. V lost 0 bases and J lost 5, with 8 bases in between. Looked up from germline, CDR1 is GTSNPN and CDR2 is SVGIG (reference sequence). The CDR3 here is CAWSVQGDQPQHF. The CDR3 nucleotides read TGTGCCTGGAGTGTCCAGGGTGATCAGCCCCAGCATTTT. The full variable domain, in which reference TRBV30 and TRBJ1-5 provide the parts outside the CDR3, is SQTIHQWPATLVQPVGSPLSLECTVEGTSNPNLYWYRQAAGRGLQLLFYSVGIGQISSEVPQNLSASRPQDRQFILSSKKLLLSDSGFYLCAWSVQGDQPQHFGDGTRLSIL.

This chain links TRBV6-5 with TRBJ1-5; D is uncertain. Trimming stripped 8 bases from V and 0 bases from J, with 11 bases between. The CDR3 is 14 residues long. Germline CDR1 reads MNHEY; CDR2 reads SVGAGI. The CDR3 protein is CASAAFDSNQPQHF. For the CDR3, the DNA is TGTGCCAGCGCGGCTTTTGATAGCAATCAGCCCCAGCATTTT.

This clone turned up a few times. The V gene is TRBV6-5, the J gene TRBJ1-2; D unresolved. The CDR3 is made up of 11 amino acids. Trimming pared 6 bases from V and 4 bases from J, leaving 6 bases between. The germline gives CDR1 MNHEY, CDR2 SVGAGI. DNA of the CDR3: TGTGCCAGCAGATGGACCTATGGCTACACCTTC. Its protein product is CASRWTYGYTF.

CDR3 sequence (DNA): TGTGCCAGCAGCGTAACCGACCAAACAGATACGCAGTATTTT. Its translation: CASSVTDQTDTQYF. The chain is built from TRBV9 and TRBJ2-3; unclear D gene. Germline V gives CDR1 SGDLS, CDR2 YYNGEE. Trimming pared 1 base from V and 3 bases from J, leaving 9 bases between. The CDR3 has 14 amino acids.

The J gene is TRBJ2-1, the V gene TRBV29-1; a possible D gene is TRBD1 (6 bases). Germline CDR1 is SQVTM and CDR2 is ANQGSEA. V shed 6 bases and J shed 9 bases, with 24 bases lying between them. This CDR3 comprises 15 residues. CDR3 amino acids: CSVVRDTDVLVEQFF. The CDR3 nucleotides are TGCAGCGTCGTACGGGACACCGACGTTTTGGTTGAGCAGTTCTTC.

This chain uses TRBV28 with TRBJ1-1; D remains unclear. Per the germline V gene, CDR1 is MDHEN and CDR2 is SYDVKM. This CDR3 region has 14 residues. V was trimmed by 2 bases and J by 5 bases, leaving 12 bases between them. The CDR3 reads CASSLGQEWTEAFF. As DNA, the CDR3 is TGTGCCAGCAGTTTAGGGCAGGAGTGGACTGAAGCTTTCTTT.

The chain is built from TRBV28 and TRBJ2-1, with D possibly being TRBD2 (6 bases). This CDR3 is 17 amino acids long. The germline V gene encodes CDR1 MDHEN and CDR2 SYDVKM. With 4 bases removed from V and 6 bases from J, the gap between germline ends came to 22 bases. The CDR3 nucleotides are TGTGCCAGCAGTTCTCTTGAGGGACCTATGGGAGGCAATGAGCAGTTCTTC. Its protein is CASSSLEGPMGGNEQFF.

The chain has TRBV6-5 and TRBJ2-7, with TRBD2 identical over 10 bases. The CDR3 is made up of 15 amino acids. With 5 bases clipped from V and 6 bases from J, the junction kept 10 bases outside the gene matches. CDR1 and CDR2 (germline): MNHEY, SVGAGI. CDR3 region: CASSSRTSGLGEQYF. CDR3 bases: TGTGCCAGCAGTAGCCGGACTAGCGGCCTGGGCGAGCAGTACTTC.

V gene TRBV27 combines with J gene TRBJ2-3; D is unclear. Germline V lookup: CDR1 MNHEY, CDR2 SMNVEV (reference sequence). CDR3 length: 14 amino acids. The germline V and J ends were trimmed by 0 bases and 6 bases, with 10 bases remaining between them. CDR3 nucleotides: TGTGCCAGCAGTTTATCGAGCGCCGACGATACGCAGTATTTT. Residues: CASSLSSADDTQYF.

The chain joins TRBV7-2 to TRBJ1-2; D is unclear. Germline V gene data show CDR1 as SGHTA and CDR2 as FQGNSA. This CDR3 region has 12 residues. V lost 6 bases and J lost 2, with 7 bases in between. The CDR3 region has the DNA TGTGCCAGCAGGGTGTACAACTATGGCTACACCTTC. It specifies CASRVYNYGYTF.

The chain uses TRBV7-7 and TRBJ2-5, with D possibly TRBD2 on 7 matching bases. CDR1 is SSHAT, CDR2 FNYEAQ, per germline (reference sequence). V was trimmed by 5 bases and J by 4 bases, leaving 11 bases between them. CDR3 length: 13 residues. Here the CDR3 DNA reads TGTGCCAGCAGCAGTAGGGGGGGAGAGACCCAGTACTTC. It is translated as CASSSRGGETQYF.

The chain's CDR3 is CASSLSRTSGIPYEQYF. The DNA for the CDR3 is TGTGCCAGCAGTTTATCAAGGACTAGCGGGATACCCTACGAGCAGTACTTC. J is TRBJ2-7 and V is TRBV27; 12 bases agree with TRBD2. The CDR3 loop spans 17 amino acids. V was clipped by 0 bases and J by 2 bases; unmatched bases: 5. Germline lookup yields CDR1 MNHEY and CDR2 SMNVEV (reference sequence).

The rearrangement uses TRBV19 and TRBJ1-1; the match to TRBD1 covers 7 bases. Germline V gives CDR1 LNHDA, CDR2 SQIVND (reference sequence). V lost 3 bases, J lost 4 bases, and 11 bases stayed unmatched. The CDR3 totals 16 residues. The DNA for the CDR3 is TGTGCCAGTAGTATCTTCGCAGGGGGACAGAGCACTGAAGCTTTCTTT. The encoded protein is CASSIFAGGQSTEAFF. Filled out from reference TRBV19 and TRBJ1-1, the complete variable domain reads DGGITQSPKYLFRKEGQNVTLSCEQNLNHDAMYWYRQDPGQGLRLIYYSQIVNDFQKGDIAEGYSVSREKKESFPLTVTSAQKNPTAFYLCASSIFAGGQSTEAFFGQGTRLTVV.

The V and J genes are TRBV28 and TRBJ1-1, with TRBD1 matching over 11 bases. From germline, CDR1 is MDHEN and CDR2 SYDVKM. The CDR3 length is 16 residues. J was trimmed by 7 bases and V by 2 bases; bases with no gene match: 9. The CDR3 DNA reads as TGTGCCAGCAGTTTAGGACAGGGGGCATCCTCGGATGAAGCTTTCTTT. Protein sequence: CASSLGQGASSDEAFF.

CDR3 amino acids: CAWSKGRNTEAFF. In nucleotides, the CDR3 is TGTGCCTGGAGTAAGGGCCGCAACACTGAAGCTTTCTTT. This sequence joins TRBV30 and TRBJ1-1; D ambiguous. CDR1 and CDR2 from the germline V gene are GTSNPN and SVGIG (reference sequence). With 2 bases removed from V and 2 bases from J, the gap between germline ends came to 9 bases. The CDR3 length is 13 residues.

The genes are TRBV11-3 and TRBJ2-1, with unresolved D. This CDR3 is 12 amino acids long. Trimming took 1 base from V and 13 from J, leaving 11 bases between them. Per germline, CDR1 SGHNT and CDR2 YENEEA. In DNA, the CDR3 is TGTGCCAGCAGCTTAGGGTCGGCACAACAGTTCTTC. This codes for CASSLGSAQQFF.

This clone has just a few counts. This chain connects TRBV19 to TRBJ2-7, with a tentative D call TRBD2 (6 bases). Germline CDR1 and CDR2: LNHDA and SQIVND (reference sequence). The CDR3 is 14 residues long. V gave up 5 bases and J gave up 2 bases, with 13 bases separating them. In DNA form, the CDR3 reads TGTGCCAGTAGTCTTGACGTAGCGGCCTACGAGCAGTACTTC. Residues: CASSLDVAAYEQYF. Full variable domain (remainder filled in from reference TRBV19 and TRBJ2-7): DGGITQSPKYLFRKEGQNVTLSCEQNLNHDAMYWYRQDPGQGLRLIYYSQIVNDFQKGDIAEGYSVSREKKESFPLTVTSAQKNPTAFYLCASSLDVAAYEQYFGPGTRLTVT.

This clone showed up just a few times. The CDR3 DNA reads as TGTGCCAGCAGCTTAGAGGCGGGAGGGTCCTACGAGCAGTACTTC. Translated: CASSLEAGGSYEQYF. The chain joins TRBV7-2 to TRBJ2-7; the match to TRBD2 covers 9 bases. Per the germline V gene, CDR1 is SGHTA and CDR2 is FQGNSA. This CDR3 contains 15 residues. The ends lost 1 base at V and 1 base at J; junction bases unmatched: 2.

This chain uses TRBV27 with TRBJ2-5; the match to TRBD2 covers 9 bases. The CDR3 sequence is 14 residues long. After removal of 3 bases from V and 9 bases from J, the junction contained 8 bases not matched to a gene. The germline V gene has CDR1 MNHEY and CDR2 SMNVEV (reference sequence). CDR3 DNA: TGTGCCAGCAGTTTCGCGGGGGGGTCAATGGCCCAGTACTTC. Protein sequence: CASSFAGGSMAQYF.

The chain joins TRBV28 to TRBJ2-5, with 8 bases lining up with TRBD1. The germline V gene has CDR1 MDHEN and CDR2 SYDVKM. The J segment lost 7 bases and the V segment lost 5 bases, leaving 6 bases of the junction unmatched. This CDR3 has 13 amino acids. Here the CDR3 reads CASSRTGSRTQYF. In nucleotides, the CDR3 is TGTGCCAGCAGTCGGACAGGGTCAAGGACCCAGTACTTC.

V gene TRBV27 combines with J gene TRBJ2-2; the D gene is possibly TRBD2 (6 bases). Germline V lookup: CDR1 MNHEY, CDR2 SMNVEV (reference sequence). V gave up 2 bases and J gave up 6 bases, with 10 bases separating them. The CDR3 runs to 14 residues. In DNA, the CDR3 is TGTGCCAGCAGTTTAGTGTGGGGGGCCGGGGAGCTGTTTTTT. As protein: CASSLVWGAGELFF.

The chain joins TRBV7-6 to TRBJ2-2; 10 nucleotides line up with TRBD2. Germline-derived CDR1 and CDR2 are SGHVS and FNYEAQ. The CDR3 is made up of 16 amino acids. Germline trimming cut 5 bases from V and 3 bases from J; bases unmatched to any gene: 6. The CDR3 DNA reads TGTGCCAGCAGCATGCTAGCGGGAGCGGACACCGGGGAGCTGTTTTTT. Protein sequence: CASSMLAGADTGELFF.

The chain joins TRBV27 to TRBJ1-1, with TRBD1 as a possible D gene (6 bases). The CDR3 consists of 12 residues. The V gene's germline CDR1 is MNHEY and CDR2 SMNVEV (reference sequence). Trimming took 5 bases from V and 8 from J, leaving 12 bases between them. The CDR3 region is CASSHPGQEAFF. CDR3 nucleotide sequence: TGTGCCAGCAGTCACCCGGGACAAGAAGCTTTCTTT.

The chain has TRBV30 and TRBJ2-1, with TRBD2 as a possible D gene (5 bases). Germline assignment: CDR1 GTSNPN and CDR2 SVGIG (reference sequence). The germline V and J ends were trimmed by 0 bases and 4 bases, with 13 bases remaining between them. The CDR3 covers 15 residues. For the CDR3, the DNA is TGTGCCTGGAGTGTACTAGGAAGACTGTACAATGAGCAGTTCTTC. This codes for CAWSVLGRLYNEQFF.

The chain recombines TRBV11-2 with TRBJ2-2; 8 bases map to TRBD1. The CDR3 runs 17 residues. V shed 2 bases and J 3 bases; nucleotides not matched to a gene: 8. Germline values: CDR1 SGHAT, CDR2 FQNNGV. CDR3 sequence: CASSLPDRALDTGELFF. CDR3 DNA sequence: TGTGCCAGCAGCTTACCGGACAGGGCATTGGACACCGGGGAGCTGTTTTTT.

This chain uses TRBV27 with TRBJ1-1; D unclear. CDR1 is MNHEY and CDR2 is SMNVEV in the germline V gene (reference sequence). This CDR3 contains 13 residues. V was clipped by 2 bases and J by 8 bases, with 12 bases between them. The CDR3 DNA reads as TGTGCCAGCAGTTTAAACCATTTGGGCGAAGCTTTCTTT. Translated: CASSLNHLGEAFF.

CDR3 DNA sequence: TGTGCCAGCACGCCCTCCCGCAAGGGGGCTGAAGCTTTCTTT. Its translation: CASTPSRKGAEAFF. The V gene is TRBV7-9, the J gene TRBJ1-1, with D possibly TRBD1 on 6 matching bases. V lost 7 bases, J lost 6 bases, and 18 bases lay in between. The CDR3 consists of 14 residues. From germline, CDR1 is SEHNR and CDR2 FQNEAQ (reference sequence).